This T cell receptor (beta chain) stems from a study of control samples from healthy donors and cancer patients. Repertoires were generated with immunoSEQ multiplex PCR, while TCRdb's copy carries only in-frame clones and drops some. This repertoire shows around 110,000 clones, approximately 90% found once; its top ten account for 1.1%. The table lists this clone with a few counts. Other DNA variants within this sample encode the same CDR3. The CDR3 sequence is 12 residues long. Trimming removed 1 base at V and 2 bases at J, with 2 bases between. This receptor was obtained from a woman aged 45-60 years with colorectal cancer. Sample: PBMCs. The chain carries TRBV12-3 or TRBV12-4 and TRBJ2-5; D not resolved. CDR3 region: CASSLGQETQYF. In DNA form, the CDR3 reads TGTGCCAGCAGTTTAGGTCAAGAGACCCAGTACTTC.